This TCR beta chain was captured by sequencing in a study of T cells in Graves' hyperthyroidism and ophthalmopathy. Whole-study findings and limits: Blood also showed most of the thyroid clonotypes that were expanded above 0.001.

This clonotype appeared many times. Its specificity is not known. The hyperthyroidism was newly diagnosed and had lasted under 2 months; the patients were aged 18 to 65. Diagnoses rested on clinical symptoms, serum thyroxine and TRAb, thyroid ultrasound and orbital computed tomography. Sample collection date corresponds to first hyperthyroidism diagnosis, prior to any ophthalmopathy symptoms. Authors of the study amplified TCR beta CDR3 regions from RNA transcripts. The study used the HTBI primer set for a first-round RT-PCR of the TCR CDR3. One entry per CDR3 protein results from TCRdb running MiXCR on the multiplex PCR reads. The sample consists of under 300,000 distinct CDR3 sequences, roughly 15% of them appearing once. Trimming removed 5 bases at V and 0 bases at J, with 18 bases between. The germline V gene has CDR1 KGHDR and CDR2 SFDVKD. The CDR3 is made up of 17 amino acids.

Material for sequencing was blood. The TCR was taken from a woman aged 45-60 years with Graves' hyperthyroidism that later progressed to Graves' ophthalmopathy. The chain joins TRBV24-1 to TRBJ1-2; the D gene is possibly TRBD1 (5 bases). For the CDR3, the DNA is TGTGCCACCAGTGCCTCAGCCGGGACGGACCCTAACTATGGCTACACCTTC. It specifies CATSASAGTDPNYGYTF.